A single sample is the source of the 24 T cell receptor beta chains below, sequenced in a study of blood T cell repertoires in COVID-19. TCRdb keeps only in-frame clones here, not all; method: immunoSEQ multiplex PCR. This sample yields more than 20,000 clones, of which 90% are seen a single time; about 11% belongs to the top ten. Sequencing was carried out using peripheral blood. Every receptor here comes from a man between 65 and 80 years old with acute or convalescent COVID-19.

The rearrangement uses TRBV28 and TRBJ2-1, with unresolved D. The CDR3 has 13 residues. V lost 5 bases, J lost 3 bases, and 8 bases lay in between. Germline V CDR1 and CDR2: MDHEN, SYDVKM. CDR3 coding DNA: TGTGCCAGCAGTCTAACAGTCTACAATGAGCAGTTCTTC. It yields the protein CASSLTVYNEQFF.

The chain has TRBV11-2 and TRBJ2-2; D is ambiguous. V was cut by 1 base and J by 4 bases, with 13 bases left in between. The CDR3 length is 16 residues. From germline, CDR1 is SGHAT and CDR2 FQNNGV. In nucleotides, the CDR3 is TGTGCCAGCAGCTTAGGGGCAGCACTTGGCACCGGGGAGCTGTTTTTT. Amino acid sequence: CASSLGAALGTGELFF.

The chain couples TRBV11-1 to TRBJ2-7; TRBD1 matches 8 bases. The CDR3 has 15 amino acids. The germline CDR1 and CDR2 sequences are SGHAT and FQDESV (reference sequence). V was pared by 5 bases and J by 3 bases, with 9 bases of the junction left unmatched. The CDR3 DNA reads TGTGCCAGCAGCCGTGAGCAGGGGGCAATCTACGAGCAGTACTTC. Amino acid sequence: CASSREQGAIYEQYF.

The chain joins TRBV5-4 to TRBJ1-1, with 11 bases identical to TRBD1. The CDR3 spans 15 residues. After removal of 4 bases from V and 6 bases from J, the junction contained 8 bases not matched to a gene. Germline V lookup: CDR1 SGHNT, CDR2 YYREEE (reference sequence). DNA for the CDR3: TGTGCCAGCAGCACTGGCGGGACAGGGGGGCCTGAAGCTTTCTTT. Protein product: CASSTGGTGGPEAFF.

The gene calls are TRBV5-1 and TRBJ2-7, with 12 bases aligning to TRBD1. The CDR3 spans 14 residues. The ends lost 4 bases at V and 5 bases at J; junction bases unmatched: 4. Per the germline V gene, CDR1 is SGHRS and CDR2 is YFSETQ. CDR3 protein: CASSQGTGGNEQYF. CDR3 DNA sequence: TGCGCCAGCAGCCAGGGGACAGGGGGCAACGAGCAGTACTTC. Supplemented by reference TRBV5-1 and TRBJ2-7, the full variable domain reads KAGVTQTPRYLIKTRGQQVTLSCSPISGHRSVSWYQQTPGQGLQFLFEYFSETQRNKGNFPGRFSGRQFSNSRSEMNVSTLELGDSALYLCASSQGTGGNEQYFGPGTRLTVT.

This chain links TRBV7-2 with TRBJ2-7, with 10 bases aligning to TRBD1. After removal of 5 bases from V and 6 bases from J, the junction contained 13 bases not matched to a gene. The CDR3 has 16 amino acids. Looked up from germline, CDR1 is SGHTA and CDR2 is FQGNSA. CDR3 sequence reads: CASSPPLGTGDVEQYF. As DNA, the CDR3 is TGTGCCAGCAGCCCCCCTTTGGGGACAGGGGACGTCGAGCAGTACTTC.

V and J are TRBV19 and TRBJ2-7; tentatively, D is TRBD2 (6 bases). The CDR3 is made up of 14 amino acids. Trimming took 3 bases from V and 7 from J, leaving 16 bases between them. The germline V gene encodes CDR1 LNHDA and CDR2 SQIVND (reference sequence). The DNA of the CDR3 is TGTGCCAGTAGTATGTTTCAGGGCGGGAAGGAGCAGTACTTC. Translated, it gives CASSMFQGGKEQYF.

This chain links TRBV24-1 with TRBJ1-4; possible D gene TRBD1, 5 bases. This CDR3 comprises 14 residues. The V gene's germline CDR1 is KGHDR and CDR2 SFDVKD. Trimming shortened V by 5 bases and J by 3 bases, and 9 bases separated the two germline ends. In DNA, the CDR3 is TGTGCCACCAGTGTCGGGGGAGCTAATGAAAAACTGTTTTTT. Translated, it gives CATSVGGANEKLFF.

The genes are TRBV18 and TRBJ2-1, with 10 bases lining up with TRBD1. Germline V lookup: CDR1 KGHSH, CDR2 LQKENI. CDR3 size: 18 residues. V shed 6 bases and J 4 bases; nucleotides not matched to a gene: 15. CDR3 protein: CASSPNLGQGEGYNEQFF. DNA for the CDR3: TGTGCCAGCTCGCCGAACCTCGGACAGGGGGAAGGGTACAATGAGCAGTTCTTC.

The gene calls are TRBV5-1 and TRBJ2-3; D is possibly TRBD2 (5 bases). The germline V and J ends were trimmed by 2 bases and 2 bases, with 12 bases remaining between them. This CDR3 is 15 amino acids long. Germline assignment: CDR1 SGHRS and CDR2 YFSETQ. The CDR3 sequence is CASSFLPGNTDTQYF. The CDR3 DNA follows: TGCGCCAGCAGCTTCTTACCGGGAAACACAGATACGCAGTATTTT. The full variable domain, in which reference TRBV5-1 and TRBJ2-3 provide the parts outside the CDR3, is KAGVTQTPRYLIKTRGQQVTLSCSPISGHRSVSWYQQTPGQGLQFLFEYFSETQRNKGNFPGRFSGRQFSNSRSEMNVSTLELGDSALYLCASSFLPGNTDTQYFGPGTRLTVL.

This chain uses TRBV5-1 with TRBJ2-3; 9 bases agree with TRBD2. This CDR3 is 16 amino acids long. Trimming removed 2 bases from V and 0 bases from J; junction bases left unmatched: 4. Germline lookup yields CDR1 SGHRS and CDR2 YFSETQ. CDR3 amino acids: CASSLRLAASTDTQYF. CDR3 nucleotide sequence: TGCGCCAGCAGCTTACGACTAGCGGCTAGCACAGATACGCAGTATTTT.

This clone was found once. The V and J genes are TRBV7-9 and TRBJ2-2; D is ambiguous. CDR1 is SEHNR and CDR2 is FQNEAQ in the germline V gene (reference sequence). The CDR3 extends over 14 amino acids. V shed 3 bases and J shed 2 bases, with 7 bases lying between them. The CDR3 DNA reads TGTGCCAGCAGCTTGGTCTACAACACCGGGGAGCTGTTTTTT. As protein: CASSLVYNTGELFF.

This sequence joins TRBV5-1 and TRBJ2-7; possibly TRBD2 for D (5 bases). The germline gives CDR1 SGHRS, CDR2 YFSETQ. V was cut by 0 bases and J by 3 bases, with 16 bases left in between. The CDR3 extends over 16 amino acids. The CDR3 region is CASSLAAAGSNYEQYF. The CDR3 coding sequence is TGCGCCAGCAGCTTGGCCGCTGCGGGCTCGAACTACGAGCAGTACTTC.

In this sample, this clone is medium-sized. J is TRBJ1-2 and V is TRBV28, with TRBD1 matching 8 bases. Germline CDR1 is MDHEN and CDR2 is SYDVKM. V shed 5 bases and J 5 bases; nucleotides not matched to a gene: 7. This CDR3 region has 14 residues. CDR3 protein: CASSLQGVQYGYTF. As DNA, the CDR3 is TGTGCCAGCAGTCTACAGGGGGTCCAATATGGCTACACCTTC.

The V call is TRBV7-2, the J call TRBJ1-5; no clear D. The CDR3 is made up of 15 amino acids. V was shortened by 5 bases and J by 1 base, with 12 bases between the two germline ends. Germline lookup yields CDR1 SGHTA and CDR2 FQGNSA. This chain's CDR3 is CASSPPGYSNQPQHF. DNA for the CDR3: TGTGCCAGCAGCCCACCGGGATACAGCAATCAGCCCCAGCATTTT.

The sample holds one count of this clone. V is TRBV3-1 (or the pseudogene TRBV3-2) and J is TRBJ2-7; 12 bases match TRBD2. The J segment lost 5 bases and the V segment lost 1 base, leaving 12 bases of the junction unmatched. The germline V gene encodes CDR1 LGHDT and CDR2 YNNKEL (reference sequence). The CDR3 totals 18 residues. CDR3 coding DNA: TGTGCCAGCAGCCAAGGGACTAGCGGGAACAATCCCAGGGACGAGCAGTACTTC. This encodes CASSQGTSGNNPRDEQYF.

This clone was seen only a few times. This rearrangement joins TRBV6-2 or TRBV6-3 to TRBJ2-7; 9 nucleotides line up with TRBD1. The V and J ends lost 2 bases and 0 bases, in that order; junction bases with no gene match: 14. Germline CDR1 reads MNHEY; CDR2 reads SVGEGT. This CDR3 spans 19 amino acids. CDR3 residues: CASSYNLGQGTISSYEQYF. The CDR3 DNA follows: TGTGCCAGCAGTTACAACCTTGGACAGGGGACTATAAGCTCCTACGAGCAGTACTTC.

The chain has TRBV7-2 and TRBJ2-5; TRBD2 matches 9 bases. Germline V gene data show CDR1 as SGHTA and CDR2 as FQGNSA. The J segment lost 1 base and the V segment lost 7 bases, leaving 7 bases of the junction unmatched. The CDR3 is 15 residues long. The CDR3 loop is CASKAGGPFQETQYF. CDR3 sequence (DNA): TGTGCCAGCAAGGCGGGAGGGCCGTTCCAAGAGACCCAGTACTTC.

The V call is TRBV4-2, the J call TRBJ1-2, with 7 bases identical to TRBD1. Trimming took 0 bases from V and 5 from J; bases not matched to a gene: 0. This CDR3 spans 13 amino acids. Germline V gives CDR1 LGHNA, CDR2 YNFKEQ. The CDR3 sequence: CASSQDRGYGYTF. The CDR3 region has the DNA TGTGCCAGCAGCCAAGACAGGGGGTATGGCTACACCTTC.

Judged by abundance, this clone is medium-sized. The rearrangement links TRBV27 to TRBJ2-2; 8 nucleotides line up with TRBD2. The CDR3 totals 13 residues. Germline lookup yields CDR1 MNHEY and CDR2 SMNVEV (reference sequence). After removal of 10 bases from V and 3 bases from J, the junction contained 4 bases not matched to a gene. CDR3 sequence reads: CATGGPDTGELFF. The CDR3, as DNA: TGTGCCACGGGGGGGCCCGACACCGGGGAGCTGTTTTTT.

This chain joins TRBV11-2 and TRBJ2-7, with D uncertain. V dropped 0 bases and J dropped 2 bases, with 8 bases sitting between them. CDR3 length equals 14 residues. From germline, CDR1 is SGHAT and CDR2 FQNNGV. CDR3 DNA sequence: TGTGCCAGCAGCTTAGATCGACTTGCCTACGAGCAGTACTTC. Its translation is CASSLDRLAYEQYF.

This chain joins TRBV6-5 and TRBJ1-2; D is possibly TRBD1 (6 bases). Trimming pared 0 bases from V and 8 bases from J, leaving 16 bases between. The V gene's germline CDR1 is MNHEY and CDR2 SVGAGI. CDR3 length: 15 residues. The CDR3 is CASSYSEGGFMGYTF. The CDR3 bases are TGTGCCAGCAGTTACTCGGAGGGGGGGTTTATGGGCTACACCTTC.

The chain combines TRBV27 with TRBJ2-3; 7 nucleotides match TRBD1. The V and J ends lost 4 bases and 0 bases, in that order; junction bases with no gene match: 7. Per the germline V gene, CDR1 is MNHEY and CDR2 is SMNVEV (reference sequence). This CDR3 comprises 16 residues. CDR3 in amino acids: CASSSRTGPSTDTQYF. DNA for the CDR3: TGTGCCAGCAGTTCCCGGACAGGTCCCAGCACAGATACGCAGTATTTT.

The genes are TRBV16 and TRBJ2-7; 9 nucleotides match TRBD1. This CDR3 has 15 residues. Per germline, CDR1 KGHSY and CDR2 FQNENV. V shed 0 bases, J shed 6 bases, and the junction held 6 bases outside the gene matches. CDR3: CASSQSGGQGSEQYF. Here the CDR3 DNA reads TGTGCCAGCAGCCAATCGGGGGGACAGGGATCCGAGCAGTACTTC.